The next 25 T cell receptor beta chains were all read from a single sample in a study of identical twins. TCRdb re-called the 5' RACE reads with MiXCR, one entry per CDR3 protein. The table records approximately 500,000 distinct CDR3 sequences, about 24% of them present only once. The sample also formed part of further work on T cells expressing NK-cell markers.

The specimen was CD4+ T cells sorted from blood. Receptor source: a young woman in good health.

This rearrangement joins TRBV20-1 to TRBJ2-7, with 7 bases identical to TRBD1. The V gene's germline CDR1 is DFQATT and CDR2 SNEGSKA (reference sequence). The length of the CDR3 is 13 residues. This CDR3 is CSAEGQSSYEQYF. The CDR3 nucleotides are TGCAGCGCCGAGGGACAGAGCTCCTACGAGCAGTACTTC.

The chain uses TRBV30 and TRBJ1-1; tentatively, D is TRBD1 (5 bases). Germline-derived CDR1 and CDR2 are GTSNPN and SVGIG (reference sequence). This CDR3 region has 11 residues. V was cut by 5 bases and J by 8 bases, with 12 bases left in between. CDR3 protein: CAWLQAREAFF. The CDR3, as DNA: TGTGCCTGGTTACAGGCCAGGGAAGCTTTCTTT.

The chain recombines TRBV20-1 with TRBJ1-1, with D unresolved. Trimming pared 3 bases from V and 0 bases from J, leaving 17 bases between. Germline V gene data show CDR1 as DFQATT and CDR2 as SNEGSKA (reference sequence). This CDR3 is 16 amino acids long. This chain's CDR3 is CSARVPYGRMNTEAFF. In DNA form, the CDR3 reads TGCAGTGCTAGGGTCCCGTATGGCAGGATGAACACTGAAGCTTTCTTT.

The gene calls are TRBV10-3 and TRBJ2-7; D not certain. V shed 3 bases and J shed 3 bases, with 9 bases lying between them. This CDR3 comprises 13 residues. Germline CDR1 and CDR2: ENHRY and SYGVKD. The CDR3 loop is CAISEGVDYEQYF. The CDR3 DNA reads as TGTGCCATCAGTGAAGGAGTAGACTACGAGCAGTACTTC.

This chain uses TRBV4-3 with TRBJ1-5, with a weak D call TRBD1 (5 bases). The CDR3 sequence is 14 residues long. Trimming took off 3 bases at V and 5 bases at J, with 11 bases between the two ends. The germline V gene has CDR1 LGHNA and CDR2 YSLEER. CDR3 loop: CASSQWGFDQPQHF. CDR3 in DNA: TGCGCCAGCAGCCAGTGGGGGTTCGATCAGCCCCAGCATTTT.

The rearrangement joins TRBV29-1 to TRBJ2-3, with 11 bases identical to TRBD1. V shed 3 bases, J shed 6 bases, and the junction held 2 bases outside the gene matches. Germline CDR1 is SQVTM and CDR2 is ANQGSEA. This CDR3 comprises 13 residues. In DNA, the CDR3 is TGCAGCGTTGAGGGACAGGGGGTTGATACGCAGTATTTT. Translating it yields CSVEGQGVDTQYF.

This clonotype occurred a few times. This chain uses TRBV9 with TRBJ2-7, with TRBD1 matching over 7 bases. Looked up from germline, CDR1 is SGDLS and CDR2 is YYNGEE. The J segment lost 4 bases and the V segment lost 4 bases, leaving 8 bases of the junction unmatched. This CDR3 spans 14 amino acids. DNA for the CDR3: TGTGCCAGCAGCCGTGGGACAGCAGGATACGAGCAGTACTTC. Encoded protein: CASSRGTAGYEQYF.

This clonotype came up a few times. CDR3 residues: CAISGDRGKETQYF. DNA of the CDR3: TGTGCCATCAGTGGAGACAGGGGTAAAGAGACCCAGTACTTC. This sequence joins TRBV10-3 and TRBJ2-5; 8 nucleotides line up with TRBD1. Losses at the gene ends were 4 bases for V and 3 bases for J; bases not matched to a gene: 4. The CDR3 length is 14 residues. The germline gives CDR1 ENHRY, CDR2 SYGVKD.

This clonotype showed up just a few times. V gene TRBV6-1 combines with J gene TRBJ1-1; 7 bases are a match to TRBD1. Germline CDR1 MNHNS, CDR2 SASEGT. After removal of 5 bases from V and 10 bases from J, the junction contained 10 bases not matched to a gene. The CDR3 is 13 residues long. This chain's CDR3 is CASSRPRGKGAFF. CDR3 sequence (DNA): TGTGCCAGCAGTCGCCCCAGGGGGAAGGGAGCTTTCTTT.

The rearrangement links TRBV9 to TRBJ2-3, with TRBD1 matching over 7 bases. Germline values: CDR1 SGDLS, CDR2 YYNGEE. After removal of 9 bases from V and 0 bases from J, the junction contained 4 bases not matched to a gene. CDR3 length equals 13 residues. CDR3 sequence: CATTTGSTDTQYF. The DNA of the CDR3 is TGTGCCACCACGACAGGGAGCACAGATACGCAGTATTTT.

This clonotype has a handful of counts. The chain has TRBV5-1 and TRBJ1-4; D is uncertain. The V end lost 0 bases, the J end lost 7 bases, and 13 bases lay between the germline ends. This CDR3 is 15 amino acids long. Germline loops: CDR1 SGHRS, CDR2 YFSETQ. The DNA of the CDR3 is TGCGCCAGCAGCTTGGCTGCCCCTGCGGGTGAAAAACTGTTTTTT. Protein: CASSLAAPAGEKLFF.

The V and J genes are TRBV28 and TRBJ2-3; no clear D. V was pared by 6 bases and J by 3 bases, with 4 bases between. CDR1 is MDHEN and CDR2 is SYDVKM in the germline V gene. This CDR3 spans 11 amino acids. CDR3 DNA sequence: TGTGCCAGCAGGCATACAGATACGCAGTATTTT. This gives the protein CASRHTDTQYF.

Remarks on this clonotype: Its ends do not fully match the called genes, so a read error is possible. The rearrangement links TRBV28 to TRBJ2-7; 10 bases match TRBD2. The CDR3 contains 15 residues. Germline CDR1 and CDR2: MDHEN and SYDVKM. The CDR3 nucleotides read TGTGCGGGAGGCTATAGCGGGAGGTCCTCCCACGAGCAGTACTTC. Translated: CAGGYSGRSSHEQYF.

This clonotype showed up just a few times. The gene calls are TRBV2 and TRBJ2-5; D may correspond to TRBD1 or TRBD2 (6 bases each). The CDR3 has 13 residues. The V end lost 8 bases, the J end lost 1 base, and 11 bases lay between the germline ends. Germline V CDR1 and CDR2: SNHLY, FYNNEI. Here the CDR3 reads CASRGLTQETQYF. The CDR3 DNA reads TGTGCCAGCCGGGGGCTTACCCAAGAGACCCAGTACTTC.

The genes are TRBV18 and TRBJ2-1; TRBD2 agrees at 7 bases. CDR1 is KGHSH, CDR2 LQKENI, per germline. The CDR3 has 15 amino acids. With V trimmed by 4 bases and J by 3 bases, 6 bases remained unmatched. The CDR3 DNA reads TGTGCCAGCTCACACCTAGCGGAGAACTACAATGAGCAGTTCTTC. Its translation: CASSHLAENYNEQFF.

The V and J genes are TRBV4-3 and TRBJ2-2; no firm D call. The CDR3 totals 19 residues. The V gene's germline CDR1 is LGHNA and CDR2 YSLEER. The V and J ends lost 0 bases and 1 base respectively, with 18 bases between them. In nucleotides, the CDR3 is TGCGCCAGCAGCCAAGAGAGGTCGAGGACCGGCCTGAACACCGGGGAGCTGTTTTTT. Protein: CASSQERSRTGLNTGELFF.

This clonotype showed up just a few times. The rearrangement joins TRBV20-1 to TRBJ2-1; D is possibly TRBD1 or TRBD2 (5 bases each). Germline CDR1 is DFQATT and CDR2 is SNEGSKA (reference sequence). The CDR3 loop spans 14 amino acids. V dropped 6 bases and J dropped 4 bases, with 16 bases sitting between them. The CDR3 here is CSASTTGPYNEQFF. In DNA form, the CDR3 reads TGCAGTGCGAGCACCACGGGGCCTTACAATGAGCAGTTCTTC.

This clonotype showed up just a few times. CDR3: CASSLGGAQKTQYF. The CDR3 DNA reads TGTGCCAGCAGCTTGGGAGGGGCGCAAAAGACCCAGTACTTC. This chain joins TRBV5-5 and TRBJ2-5, with D perhaps TRBD1 or TRBD2 (5 bases each). Germline-derived CDR1 and CDR2 are SGHKS and YYEKEE (reference sequence). Trimming shortened V by 0 bases and J by 6 bases, and 12 bases separated the two germline ends. The CDR3 is 14 amino acids.

This clonotype has just a few counts. This chain links TRBV20-1 with TRBJ1-1; no firm D call. The ends were cut back, 0 bases at V and 1 base at J, with 12 bases in the middle. The germline gives CDR1 DFQATT, CDR2 SNEGSKA (reference sequence). The CDR3 covers 15 residues. The DNA of the CDR3 is TGCAGTGCTAGAGATGGTGGCGCCAAGAACACTGAAGCTTTCTTT. The encoded protein is CSARDGGAKNTEAFF.

The CDR3 spells CASKGTPYNEQFF. The CDR3 DNA reads as TGTGCCAGCAAGGGGACACCATACAATGAGCAGTTCTTC. The J gene is TRBJ2-1, the V gene TRBV2; a weak D match, TRBD1 (6 bases). Deletions cut 7 bases from V and 4 bases from J, with 11 bases between. The CDR3 length is 13 residues. CDR1 is SNHLY, CDR2 FYNNEI, per germline. Variable domain in full (rest from reference TRBV2 and TRBJ2-1): EPEVTQTPSHQVTQMGQEVILRCVPISNHLYFYWYRQILGQKVEFLVSFYNNEISEKSEIFDDQFSVERPDGSNFTLKIRSTKLEDSAMYFCASKGTPYNEQFFGPGTRLTVL.

The chain uses TRBV7-8 and TRBJ2-1; tentatively, D is TRBD2 (6 bases). Germline CDR1 SGHVS, CDR2 FQNEAQ. With 3 bases removed from V and 4 bases from J, the gap between germline ends came to 13 bases. The CDR3 length is 15 residues. The CDR3 region is CASSLGLRKYNEQFF. In nucleotides, the CDR3 is TGTGCCAGCAGCTTGGGACTCCGGAAATACAATGAGCAGTTCTTC.

This chain's CDR3 is CASSYRGHNEKLFF. The CDR3, as DNA: TGTGCCAGCAGTTACCGGGGGCATAATGAAAAACTGTTTTTT. The genes are TRBV6-5 and TRBJ1-4; TRBD1 might be the D (6 bases). CDR1 MNHEY and CDR2 SVGAGI come from the germline V gene. Trimming pared 2 bases from V and 4 bases from J, leaving 8 bases between. CDR3 size: 14 residues.

This clonotype showed up just a few times. CDR3 DNA: TGTGCCAGCAGCGTCTCAAGGTCCACAGATACGCAGTATTTT. This encodes CASSVSRSTDTQYF. The rearrangement uses TRBV9 and TRBJ2-3; D unresolved. The CDR3 consists of 14 residues. Deletions cut 2 bases from V and 2 bases from J, with 9 bases between. Germline CDR1 SGDLS, CDR2 YYNGEE.

The chain couples TRBV10-1 to TRBJ2-2, with a possible D match to TRBD2 (5 bases). The CDR3 extends over 13 amino acids. Germline CDR1 is WNHNN and CDR2 is SYGVQD (reference sequence). The ends were cut back, 4 bases at V and 8 bases at J, with 11 bases in the middle. The CDR3 DNA reads TGCGCCAGCAGTGTGACTCGGGGAGGGGAGCTGTTTTTT. It yields the protein CASSVTRGGELFF.

This chain joins TRBV5-1 and TRBJ2-3; the match to TRBD1 covers 8 bases. The ends lost 0 bases at V and 7 bases at J; junction bases unmatched: 10. Germline CDR1 reads SGHRS; CDR2 reads YFSETQ. The CDR3 totals 16 residues. CDR3 residues: CASSLGLGQGSYTQYF. The CDR3 DNA is TGCGCCAGCAGCTTGGGTCTAGGACAGGGATCATATACGCAGTATTTT.